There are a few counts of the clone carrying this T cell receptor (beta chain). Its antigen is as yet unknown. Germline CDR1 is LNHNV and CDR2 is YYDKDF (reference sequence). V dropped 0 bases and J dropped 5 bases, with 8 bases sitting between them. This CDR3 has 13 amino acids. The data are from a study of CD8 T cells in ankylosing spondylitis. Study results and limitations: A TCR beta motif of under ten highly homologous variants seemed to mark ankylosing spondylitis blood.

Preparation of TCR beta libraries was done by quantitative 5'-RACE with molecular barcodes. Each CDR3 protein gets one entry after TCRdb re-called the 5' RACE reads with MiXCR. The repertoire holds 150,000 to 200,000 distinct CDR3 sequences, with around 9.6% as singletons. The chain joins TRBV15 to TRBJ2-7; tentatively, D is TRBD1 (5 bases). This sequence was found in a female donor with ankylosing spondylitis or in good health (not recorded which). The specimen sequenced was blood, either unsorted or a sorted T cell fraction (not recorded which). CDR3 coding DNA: TGTGCCACCAGCAGAGACAGGGCCCACGAGCAGTACTTC. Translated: CATSRDRAHEQYF.